This TCR beta chain is drawn from a study of early T cells in non-severe SARS-CoV-2 infection. At the level of the study: Sequencing targeted bulk RNA from unsorted whole blood, leaving chains unpaired.

The CDR3 has 13 residues. CDR1 and CDR2 from the germline V gene are MNHNY and SVGAGI (reference sequence). The V end was cut by 8 bases, the J end by 4 bases, with 13 bases between. Broader study findings: VDJdb matches were skewed toward anti-spike CD8 T cell responses.

Concerning this clonotype: The antigen is not known.

The library protocol tagged individual cDNA molecules with unique molecular identifiers. TCRdb itself ran the 5' RACE reads through MiXCR, one entry per CDR3 protein. The sample gives some 75,000 distinct CDR3 sequences, around 13% of which show up once; 1.2% to 1.5% is in the top ten. The sequenced material came from whole blood. The receptor's source is an adult who was a healthcare worker with PCR-confirmed SARS-CoV-2 infection or an uninfected control (not recorded which). The genes are TRBV6-6 and TRBJ2-3, with D maybe TRBD1 (5 bases). CDR3 DNA sequence: TGTGCCAGCTCTTGGCAGGGCCCAGATACGCAGTATTTT. Its protein is CASSWQGPDTQYF.